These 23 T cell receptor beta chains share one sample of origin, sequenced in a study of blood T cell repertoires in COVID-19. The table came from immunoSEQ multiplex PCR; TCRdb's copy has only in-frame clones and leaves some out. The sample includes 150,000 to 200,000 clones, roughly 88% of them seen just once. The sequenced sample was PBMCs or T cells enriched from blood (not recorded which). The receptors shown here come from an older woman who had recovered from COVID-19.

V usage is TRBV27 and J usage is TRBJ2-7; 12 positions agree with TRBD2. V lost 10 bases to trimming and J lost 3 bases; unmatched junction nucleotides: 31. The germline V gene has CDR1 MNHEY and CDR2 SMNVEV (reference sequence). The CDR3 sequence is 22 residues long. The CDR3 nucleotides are TGTGCCACCCGGGTTTTATCGGCCACAACCCGGGCTAGCGGGAGGGGGGGCTACGAGCAGTACTTC. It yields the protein CATRVLSATTRASGRGGYEQYF.

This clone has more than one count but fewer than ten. CDR3 DNA: TGTGCCAGCAGCTTAATAGCGGGGGGGAGTGAGCAGTTCTTC. Its protein is CASSLIAGGSEQFF. This chain uses TRBV7-9 with TRBJ2-1, with TRBD2 identical over 11 bases. This CDR3 comprises 14 residues. The germline V gene encodes CDR1 SEHNR and CDR2 FQNEAQ (reference sequence). V was clipped by 2 bases and J by 9 bases; unmatched bases: 3.

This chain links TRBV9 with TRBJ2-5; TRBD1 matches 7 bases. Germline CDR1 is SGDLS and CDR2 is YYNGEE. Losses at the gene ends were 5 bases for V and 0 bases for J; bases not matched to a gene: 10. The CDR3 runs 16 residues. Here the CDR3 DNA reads TGTGCCAGCAGTCCCACAGGGGTTCCCCACCAAGAGACCCAGTACTTC. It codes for CASSPTGVPHQETQYF.

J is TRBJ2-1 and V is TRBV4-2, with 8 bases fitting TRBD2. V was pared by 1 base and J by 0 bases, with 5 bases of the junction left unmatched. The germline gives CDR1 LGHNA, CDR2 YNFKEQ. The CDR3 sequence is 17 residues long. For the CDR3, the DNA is TGTGCCAGCAGCCAAGTAAGCGGGAGAACCTCCTACAATGAGCAGTTCTTC. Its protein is CASSQVSGRTSYNEQFF.

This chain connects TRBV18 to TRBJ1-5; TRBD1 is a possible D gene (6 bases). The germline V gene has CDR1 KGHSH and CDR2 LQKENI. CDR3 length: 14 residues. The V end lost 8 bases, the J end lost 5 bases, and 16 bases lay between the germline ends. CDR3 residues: CASQQGFGDQPQHF. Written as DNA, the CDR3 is TGTGCCAGCCAACAGGGATTTGGGGATCAGCCCCAGCATTTT.

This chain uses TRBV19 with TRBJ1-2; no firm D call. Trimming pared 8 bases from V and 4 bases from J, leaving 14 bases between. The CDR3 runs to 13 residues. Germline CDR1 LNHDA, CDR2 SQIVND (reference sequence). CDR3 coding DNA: TGTGCCAGTCGACCAGGTCGACGCTATGGCTACACCTTC. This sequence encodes CASRPGRRYGYTF.

CDR3 residues: CASRTDQNTGELFF. DNA for the CDR3: TGTGCCAGTCGGACAGACCAAAACACCGGGGAGCTGTTTTTT. The chain is built from TRBV6-5 and TRBJ2-2, with a weak D call TRBD1 (6 bases). V was shortened by 9 bases and J by 2 bases, with 13 bases between the two germline ends. CDR1 MNHEY and CDR2 SVGAGI come from the germline V gene. The CDR3 has 14 residues.

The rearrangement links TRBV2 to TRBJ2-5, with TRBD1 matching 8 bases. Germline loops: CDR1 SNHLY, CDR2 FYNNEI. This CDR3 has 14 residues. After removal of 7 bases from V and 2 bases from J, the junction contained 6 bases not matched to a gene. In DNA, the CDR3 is TGTGCCAGCACCAAAGGGACAGGTCAAGAGACCCAGTACTTC. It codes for CASTKGTGQETQYF.

The CDR3 protein is CSASIPEYNEQFF. For the CDR3, the DNA is TGCAGTGCTAGTATTCCGGAGTACAATGAGCAGTTCTTC. The gene calls are TRBV20-1 and TRBJ2-1, with no clear D. Germline V gene sequence: CDR1 DFQATT, CDR2 SNEGSKA (reference sequence). V lost 3 bases, J lost 4 bases, and 10 bases lay in between. This CDR3 has 13 residues.

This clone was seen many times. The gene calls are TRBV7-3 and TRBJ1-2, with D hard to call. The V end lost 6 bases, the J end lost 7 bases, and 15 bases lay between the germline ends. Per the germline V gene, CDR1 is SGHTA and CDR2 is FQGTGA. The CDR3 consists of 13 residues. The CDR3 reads CASRPPGMSGYTF. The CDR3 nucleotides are TGTGCCAGCAGGCCGCCGGGGATGAGTGGCTACACCTTC.

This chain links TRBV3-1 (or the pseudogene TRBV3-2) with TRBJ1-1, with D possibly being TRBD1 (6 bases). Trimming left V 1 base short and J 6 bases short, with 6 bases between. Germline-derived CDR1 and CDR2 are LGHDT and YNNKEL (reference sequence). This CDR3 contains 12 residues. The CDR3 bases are TGTGCCAGCAGCCAAGCAGGGGCTGAAGCTTTCTTT. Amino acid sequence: CASSQAGAEAFF.

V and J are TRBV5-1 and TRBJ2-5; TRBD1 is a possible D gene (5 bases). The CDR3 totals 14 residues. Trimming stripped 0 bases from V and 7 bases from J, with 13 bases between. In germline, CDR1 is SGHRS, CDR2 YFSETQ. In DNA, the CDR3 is TGCGCCAGCAGCTTGGGGGCTGCAACAGGGACCCAGTACTTC. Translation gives CASSLGAATGTQYF.

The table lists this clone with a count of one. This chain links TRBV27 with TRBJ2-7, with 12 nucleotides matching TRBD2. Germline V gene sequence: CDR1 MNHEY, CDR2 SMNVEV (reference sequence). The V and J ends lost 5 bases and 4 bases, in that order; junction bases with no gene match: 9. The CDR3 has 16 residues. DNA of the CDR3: TGTGCCAGCAGTAACCCGACTAGCGGGAGAACGTACGAGCAGTACTTC. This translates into CASSNPTSGRTYEQYF.

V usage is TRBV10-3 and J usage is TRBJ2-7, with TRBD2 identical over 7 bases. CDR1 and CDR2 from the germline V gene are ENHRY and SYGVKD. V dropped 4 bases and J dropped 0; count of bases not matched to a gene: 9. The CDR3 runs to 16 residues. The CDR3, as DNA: TGTGCCATCAGTGGAGCGGGGAGGGAGGTCTCCTACGAGCAGTACTTC. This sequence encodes CAISGAGREVSYEQYF.

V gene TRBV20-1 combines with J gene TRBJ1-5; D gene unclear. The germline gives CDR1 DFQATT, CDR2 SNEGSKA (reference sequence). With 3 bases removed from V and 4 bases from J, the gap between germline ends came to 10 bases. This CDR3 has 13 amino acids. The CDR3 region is CSASGWQNQPQHF. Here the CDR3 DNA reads TGCAGTGCTAGTGGTTGGCAGAATCAGCCCCAGCATTTT.

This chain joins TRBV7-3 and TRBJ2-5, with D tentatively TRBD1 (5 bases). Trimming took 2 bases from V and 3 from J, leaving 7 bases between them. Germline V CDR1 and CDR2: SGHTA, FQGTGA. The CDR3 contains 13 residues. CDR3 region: CASSLQGKETQYF. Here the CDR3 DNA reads TGTGCCAGCAGCTTACAGGGAAAAGAGACCCAGTACTTC. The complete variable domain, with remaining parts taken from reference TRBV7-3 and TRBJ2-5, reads GAGVSQTPSNKVTEKGKYVELRCDPISGHTALYWYRQSLGQGPEFLIYFQGTGAADDSGLPNDRFFAVRPEGSVSTLKIQRTERGDSAVYLCASSLQGKETQYFGPGTRLLVL.

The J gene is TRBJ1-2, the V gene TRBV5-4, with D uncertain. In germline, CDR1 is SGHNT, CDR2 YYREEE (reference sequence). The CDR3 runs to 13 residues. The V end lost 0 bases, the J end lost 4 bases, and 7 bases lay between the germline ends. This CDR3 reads CASSLVSGYGYTF. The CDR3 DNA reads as TGTGCCAGCAGCTTGGTGTCAGGCTATGGCTACACCTTC.

The CDR3 DNA reads TGTGCCAGTAGGCCTTCCGGGACTAGCTACGAGCAGTACTTC. This gives the protein CASRPSGTSYEQYF. The chain couples TRBV19 to TRBJ2-7; TRBD2 agrees at 8 bases. V lost 6 bases to trimming and J lost 3 bases; unmatched junction nucleotides: 7. The CDR3 loop spans 14 amino acids. The germline V gene has CDR1 LNHDA and CDR2 SQIVND (reference sequence).

The CDR3 sequence is CASSFSNPPTSGRAAPSYEQYF. CDR3 nucleotide sequence: TGTGCCAGTAGTTTCTCCAACCCCCCTACTAGCGGGAGGGCCGCGCCCTCCTACGAGCAGTACTTC. The chain recombines TRBV19 with TRBJ2-7; 13 positions match TRBD2. The germline gives CDR1 LNHDA, CDR2 SQIVND (reference sequence). This CDR3 region has 22 residues. The V gene end was trimmed by 5 bases and the J gene end by 0 bases; junction bases not matched to a gene: 22.

The CDR3 spells CARSVSTCFGNQPQHF. For the CDR3, the DNA is TGTGCCAGAAGCGTATCCACTTGTTTTGGCAATCAGCCCCAGCATTTT. The V call is TRBV5-3, the J call TRBJ1-5; no definite D call. TRBV5-3 is filed as an ORF, its function uncertain. Trimming removed 4 bases at V and 2 bases at J, with 16 bases between. There are 16 residues in the CDR3.

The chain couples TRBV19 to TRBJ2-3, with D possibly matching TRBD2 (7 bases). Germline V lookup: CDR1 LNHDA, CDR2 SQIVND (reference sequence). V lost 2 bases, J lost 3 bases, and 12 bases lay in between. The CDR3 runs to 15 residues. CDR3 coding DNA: TGTGCCAGTAGTATAAACCGGGGGGCAACAGATACGCAGTATTTT. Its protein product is CASSINRGATDTQYF.

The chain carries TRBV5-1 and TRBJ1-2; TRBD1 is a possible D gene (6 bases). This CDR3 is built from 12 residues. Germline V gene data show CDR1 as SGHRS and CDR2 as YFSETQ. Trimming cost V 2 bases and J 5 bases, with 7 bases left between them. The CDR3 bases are TGCGCCAGCAGCTTTGGACAGTATGGCTACACCTTC. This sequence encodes CASSFGQYGYTF.

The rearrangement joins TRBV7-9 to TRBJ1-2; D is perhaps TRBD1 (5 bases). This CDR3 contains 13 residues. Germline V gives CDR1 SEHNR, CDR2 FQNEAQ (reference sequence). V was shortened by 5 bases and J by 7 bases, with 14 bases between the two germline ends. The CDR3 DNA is TGTGCCAGCAGCACGCGGGGGGATCTTGGCTACACCTTC. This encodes CASSTRGDLGYTF.